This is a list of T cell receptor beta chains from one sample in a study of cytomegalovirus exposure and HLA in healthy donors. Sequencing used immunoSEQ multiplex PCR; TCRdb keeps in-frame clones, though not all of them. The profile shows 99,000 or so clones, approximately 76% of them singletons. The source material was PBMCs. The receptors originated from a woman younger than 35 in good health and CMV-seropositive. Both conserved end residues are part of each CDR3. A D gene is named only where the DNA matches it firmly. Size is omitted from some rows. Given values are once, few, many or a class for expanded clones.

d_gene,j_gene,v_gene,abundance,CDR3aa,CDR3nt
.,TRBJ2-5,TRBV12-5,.,CASGLGGEETQYF,TGTGCTAGTGGTTTAGGGGGGGAAGAGACCCAGTACTTC
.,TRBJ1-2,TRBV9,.,CASSRAGYGYTF,TGTGCCAGCAGCAGGGCGGGCTATGGCTACACCTTC
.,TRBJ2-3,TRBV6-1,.,CASSEGGKIDTQYF,TGTGCCAGCAGTGAGGGCGGGAAGATAGATACGCAGTATTTT
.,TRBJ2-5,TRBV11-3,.,CASSGQLLTGFQETQYF,TGTGCCAGCAGCGGCCAATTATTAACAGGGTTCCAAGAGACCCAGTACTTC
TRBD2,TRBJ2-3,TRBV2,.,CASSRGLASDTQYF,TGTGCCAGCAGCAGAGGACTAGCCTCAGATACGCAGTATTTT
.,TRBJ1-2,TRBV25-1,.,CASSEGGRAYGYTF,TGTGCCAGCAGTGAAGGGGGCCGGGCCTATGGCTACACCTTC
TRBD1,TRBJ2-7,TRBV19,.,CASSIGQGAFGSYEQYF,TGTGCCAGTAGTATAGGGCAGGGGGCCTTTGGCTCCTACGAGCAGTACTTC
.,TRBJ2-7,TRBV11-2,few,CASKASSSYEQYF,TGTGCCAGCAAGGCTAGCTCAAGCTACGAGCAGTACTTC
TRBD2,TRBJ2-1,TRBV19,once,CASSPGVAGGPGVYEQFF,TGTGCCAGTAGTCCTGGAGTAGCGGGAGGGCCGGGGGTTTATGAGCAGTTCTTC
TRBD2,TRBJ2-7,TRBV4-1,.,CASSPLAGGIYEQYF,TGCGCCAGCAGCCCGTTAGCGGGAGGGATATACGAGCAGTACTTC
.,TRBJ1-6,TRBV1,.,CTSSQEAGYYNSPLHF,TGCACCAGCAGCCAAGAAGCAGGTTACTATAATTCACCCCTCCACTTT
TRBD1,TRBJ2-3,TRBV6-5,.,CASTDRATDTQYF,TGTGCCAGCACTGACAGGGCCACAGATACGCAGTATTTT
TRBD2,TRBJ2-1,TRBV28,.,CASSSPSGSSYNEQFF,TGTGCCAGCAGTTCCCCCAGCGGGAGCTCCTACAATGAGCAGTTCTTC
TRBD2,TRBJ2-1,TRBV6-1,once,CASSGPHSGSSYNEQFF,TGTGCCAGCAGTGGGCCCCATAGCGGGAGCTCCTACAATGAGCAGTTCTTC
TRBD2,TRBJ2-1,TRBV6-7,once,CASSSTSGAFNEQFF,TGTGCCAGCAGCTCGACTAGCGGGGCCTTCAATGAGCAGTTCTTC
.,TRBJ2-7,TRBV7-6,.,CASSLYGSEQYF,TGTGCCAGCAGCTTATACGGGTCCGAGCAGTACTTC
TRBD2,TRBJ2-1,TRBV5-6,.,CASSQERLAGPPLENEQFF,TGTGCCAGCAGCCAGGAACGACTAGCGGGACCCCCGTTGGAGAATGAGCAGTTCTTC
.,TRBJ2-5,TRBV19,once,CASSIRETQYF,TGTGCCAGTAGTATACGAGAGACCCAGTACTTC
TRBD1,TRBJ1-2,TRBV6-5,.,CASSYDWTGGGQGYTF,TGTGCCAGCAGTTACGACTGGACAGGGGGCGGTCAAGGCTACACCTTC
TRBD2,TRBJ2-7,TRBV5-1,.,CASSPGLAGGNEQYF,TGCGCCAGCAGCCCGGGACTAGCGGGAGGAAACGAGCAGTACTTC
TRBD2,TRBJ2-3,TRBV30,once,CASTSGSGDTQYF,TGTGCCTCGACTAGCGGGAGTGGAGATACGCAGTATTTT
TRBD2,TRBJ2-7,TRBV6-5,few,CASSRAGTSVAEQYF,TGTGCCAGCAGTCGCGCCGGGACTAGCGTGGCCGAGCAGTACTTC
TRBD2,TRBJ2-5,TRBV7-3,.,CASSSGGSATQYF,TGTGCCAGCAGCTCCGGGGGGTCAGCGACCCAGTACTTC
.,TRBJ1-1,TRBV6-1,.,CASRTGNTEAFF,TGTGCCAGCAGGACGGGGAACACTGAAGCTTTCTTT
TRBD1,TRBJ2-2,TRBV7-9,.,CASSWGTVDGELFF,TGTGCCAGCAGCTGGGGGACAGTGGACGGGGAGCTGTTTTTT
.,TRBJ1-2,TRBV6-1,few,CASSESGMMHGYTF,TGTGCCAGCAGTGAATCGGGGATGATGCATGGCTACACCTTC
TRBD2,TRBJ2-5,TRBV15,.,CATSREQAGGGETQYF,TGTGCCACCAGCAGAGAACAAGCGGGAGGTGGGGAGACCCAGTACTTC
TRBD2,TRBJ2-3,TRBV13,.,CASSLVSSGRTDTQYF,TGTGCCAGCAGCTTAGTTTCCAGCGGGAGAACAGATACGCAGTATTTT
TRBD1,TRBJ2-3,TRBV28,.,CASSPRTGGTDTQYF,TGTGCCAGCAGTCCCCGGACAGGGGGCACAGATACGCAGTATTTT
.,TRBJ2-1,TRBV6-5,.,CASSAGWNEQFF,TGTGCCAGCAGTGCCGGGTGGAATGAGCAGTTCTTC
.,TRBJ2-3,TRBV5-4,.,CASSPEASSPHTQYF,TGTGCCAGCAGCCCTGAGGCTAGCTCACCTCATACGCAGTATTTT
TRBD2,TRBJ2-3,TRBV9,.,CASSVETSGRIADTQYF,TGTGCCAGCAGCGTAGAGACTAGCGGGAGGATCGCAGATACGCAGTATTTT
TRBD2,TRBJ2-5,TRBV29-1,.,CSVGAGGETQYF,TGCAGCGTTGGCGCGGGAGGAGAGACCCAGTACTTC
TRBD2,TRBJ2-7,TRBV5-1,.,CASSLLAGGPEQYF,TGCGCCAGCAGCTTGTTGGCGGGAGGGCCCGAGCAGTACTTC
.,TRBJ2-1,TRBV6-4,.,CASSDSSTNEQFF,TGTGCCAGCAGTGACAGTAGTACCAATGAGCAGTTCTTC
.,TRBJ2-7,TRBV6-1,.,CASSEAGDYEQYF,TGTGCCAGCAGTGAAGCAGGGGACTACGAGCAGTACTTC
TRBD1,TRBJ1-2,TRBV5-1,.,CASSERTGGGYTF,TGCGCCAGCAGCGAGCGGACAGGGGGGGGCTACACCTTC
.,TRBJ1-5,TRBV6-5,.,CASSGETGQPQHF,TGTGCCAGCAGTGGGGAGACAGGCCAGCCCCAGCATTTT
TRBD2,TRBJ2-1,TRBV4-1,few,CASSLGLAGTNEQFF,TGCGCCAGCAGCCTGGGACTAGCGGGGACTAATGAGCAGTTCTTC
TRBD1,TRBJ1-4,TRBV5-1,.,CASSLDWDRNEKLFF,TGCGCCAGCAGCTTGGATTGGGACAGGAATGAAAAACTGTTTTTT
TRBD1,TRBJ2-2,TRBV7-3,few,CASRRDRGNTGELFF,TGTGCCAGCAGAAGGGACAGGGGGAACACCGGGGAGCTGTTTTTT
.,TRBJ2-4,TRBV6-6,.,CASSYPIARGSNIQYF,TGTGCCAGCAGTTACCCTATTGCTAGGGGCAGCAACATTCAGTACTTC
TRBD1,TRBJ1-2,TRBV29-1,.,CSVADRGAYGYTF,TGCAGCGTTGCCGACAGGGGAGCCTATGGCTACACCTTC
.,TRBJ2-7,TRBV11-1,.,CASSLDPGREQYF,TGTGCCAGCAGCTTAGATCCAGGGAGGGAGCAGTACTTC
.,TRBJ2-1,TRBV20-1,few,CSATYNEQFF,TGCAGTGCCACCTACAATGAGCAGTTCTTC
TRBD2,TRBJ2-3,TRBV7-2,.,CASSLARTSLSTDTQYF,TGTGCCAGCAGCTTAGCGAGGACTAGCCTTAGCACAGATACGCAGTATTTT
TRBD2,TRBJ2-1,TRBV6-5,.,CASSQSGNSYNEQFF,TGTGCCAGCAGTCAAAGCGGGAACTCCTACAATGAGCAGTTCTTC
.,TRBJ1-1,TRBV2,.,CASRMTEKNTEAFF,TGTGCCAGCAGAATGACAGAGAAGAACACTGAAGCTTTCTTT
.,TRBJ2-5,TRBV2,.,CASTPNGQPGETQYF,TGTGCCAGCACCCCCAACGGACAGCCAGGAGAGACCCAGTACTTC
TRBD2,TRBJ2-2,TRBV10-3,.,CAISESSGRANTGELFF,TGTGCCATCAGTGAATCAAGCGGGAGGGCGAACACCGGGGAGCTGTTTTTT
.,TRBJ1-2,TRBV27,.,CASSLRGGEEGYTF,TGTGCCAGCAGTTTAAGGGGGGGAGAGGAGGGCTACACCTTC
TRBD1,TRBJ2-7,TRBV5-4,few,CASSRRDRVYEQYF,TGTGCCAGCAGCCGGCGGGACAGGGTTTATGAGCAGTACTTC
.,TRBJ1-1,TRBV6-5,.,CASSLSGLGTEAFF,TGTGCCAGCAGCCTCTCAGGGTTAGGGACTGAAGCTTTCTTT
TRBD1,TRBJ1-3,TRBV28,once,CASSLAGQAVSGNTIYF,TGTGCCAGCAGTTTGGCGGGACAGGCCGTTTCTGGAAACACCATATATTTT
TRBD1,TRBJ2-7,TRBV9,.,CASSEGQGYEQYF,TGTGCCAGCAGCGAGGGACAGGGGTACGAGCAGTACTTC
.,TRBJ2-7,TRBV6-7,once,CASRTRDTLYYEQYF,TGTGCCAGCAGAACCCGGGACACCCTATACTACGAGCAGTACTTC
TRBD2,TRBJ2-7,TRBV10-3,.,CAISESGREGNEQYF,TGTGCCATCAGTGAAAGCGGGCGGGAGGGGAACGAGCAGTACTTC
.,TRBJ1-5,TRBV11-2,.,CASSLGGGQPQHF,TGTGCCAGCAGCTTAGGAGGCGGTCAGCCCCAGCATTTT
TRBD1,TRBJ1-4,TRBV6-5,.,CASSPGQGRKLFF,TGTGCCAGCAGTCCGGGACAGGGGCGGAAACTGTTTTTT